This is a list of T cell receptor beta chains from one sample in a study of vaccination and CD4 T cells after COVID-19. Their antigens are not known. TCRdb independently ran MiXCR on the PCR reads; one entry per CDR3 protein. The sample lists 13,000 or so distinct CDR3 sequences, approximately 60% occurring once. Sequenced sample: CD4+ T cells from blood, cultured in vitro. These receptors came from a human donor who had recovered from COVID-19. The CDR3 runs from the conserved cysteine through the conserved F or W. The order of the fields is V gene, clone size, D gene, J gene, CDR3 protein, CDR3 DNA. The D gene is left open where the match is weak. Size is omitted from some rows. Given values are once, few, many or a class for expanded clones.

V: TRBV7-2
size: once
D: TRBD2
J: TRBJ2-1
CDR3: CASSLASGSHNEQFF
DNA: TGTGCCAGCAGCCTCGCTAGCGGGAGCCACAATGAGCAGTTCTTC

V: TRBV6-4
size: few
D: -
J: TRBJ2-2
CDR3: CASSRGGTGELFF
DNA: TGTGCCAGCAGCCGTGGGGGCACCGGGGAGCTGTTTTTT

V: TRBV2
size: -
D: -
J: TRBJ1-1
CDR3: CASSKTQDTEAFF
DNA: TGTGCCAGCAGTAAAACACAGGACACTGAAGCTTTCTTT

V: TRBV7-2
size: -
D: TRBD1
J: TRBJ2-5
CDR3: CASSLTTGLAETQYF
DNA: TGTGCCAGCAGCTTAACGACAGGGCTGGCGGAGACCCAGTACTTC

V: TRBV10-1
size: once
D: TRBD2
J: TRBJ2-7
CDR3: CASRGLGGLFEQYF
DNA: TGCGCCAGCAGGGGACTAGGCGGTCTGTTCGAGCAGTACTTC

V: TRBV7-6
size: -
D: -
J: TRBJ2-1
CDR3: CASSSGDSRGNEQFF
DNA: TGTGCCAGCAGCAGTGGGGACTCAAGGGGCAATGAGCAGTTCTTC

V: TRBV25-1
size: -
D: -
J: TRBJ2-1
CDR3: CASSERLQGHEQFF
DNA: TGTGCCAGCAGTGAGAGACTACAGGGTCATGAGCAGTTCTTC

V: TRBV6-7
size: few
D: TRBD2
J: TRBJ2-2
CDR3: CASKTSGNTGELFF
DNA: TGTGCCAGCAAGACTAGCGGGAACACCGGGGAGCTGTTTTTT

V: TRBV20-1
size: -
D: -
J: TRBJ1-5
CDR3: CSAPDYRGGNQPQHF
DNA: TGCAGTGCCCCCGACTACCGCGGGGGCAATCAGCCCCAGCATTTT

V: TRBV3-1
size: few
D: -
J: TRBJ1-2
CDR3: CASSQSKNGYTF
DNA: TGTGCCAGCAGCCAATCAAAGAATGGCTACACCTTC

V: TRBV10-3
size: once
D: -
J: TRBJ2-1
CDR3: CAISAINEQFF
DNA: TGTGCCATCAGTGCAATCAATGAGCAGTTCTTC

V: TRBV6-1
size: -
D: -
J: TRBJ2-3
CDR3: CASRVGADTQYF
DNA: TGTGCCAGCAGAGTCGGAGCAGATACGCAGTATTTT

V: TRBV12-5
size: -
D: -
J: TRBJ1-1
CDR3: CASGPDKGRIEAFF
DNA: TGTGCTAGTGGTCCCGATAAAGGTCGCATTGAAGCTTTCTTT

V: TRBV20-1
size: few
D: TRBD2
J: TRBJ2-2
CDR3: CSARTSVQPNTGELFF
DNA: TGCAGTGCTAGAACTAGCGTTCAACCCAACACCGGGGAGCTGTTTTTT

V: TRBV2
size: -
D: TRBD1
J: TRBJ1-2
CDR3: CASGTGTGGHGYTF
DNA: TGTGCCAGCGGAACCGGGACAGGGGGCCATGGCTACACCTTC

V: TRBV7-8
size: -
D: -
J: TRBJ1-6
CDR3: CASSLVLQTFNSPLHF
DNA: TGTGCCAGCAGCTTAGTTTTACAGACCTTCAATTCACCCCTCCACTTT

V: TRBV19
size: -
D: TRBD2
J: TRBJ2-1
CDR3: CASSMTSGRSYNEQFF
DNA: TGTGCCAGTAGTATGACTAGCGGGAGATCCTACAATGAGCAGTTCTTC

V: TRBV30
size: few
D: -
J: TRBJ1-6
CDR3: CAWRVTPNSPLHF
DNA: TGTGCCTGGAGGGTAACTCCTAATTCACCCCTCCACTTT

V: TRBV15
size: few
D: -
J: TRBJ1-3
CDR3: CATSRDRTRSGNTIYF
DNA: TGTGCCACCAGCAGAGACAGGACCCGCTCTGGAAACACCATATATTTT

V: TRBV28
size: -
D: -
J: TRBJ2-1
CDR3: CASSPTSFYSYNEQFF
DNA: TGTGCCAGCAGTCCGACTAGTTTCTATTCCTACAATGAGCAGTTCTTC

V: TRBV5-1
size: -
D: TRBD1
J: TRBJ2-7
CDR3: CASSPRGDRVGRF
DNA: TGCGCCAGCAGCCCGCGAGGGGACAGGGTGGGCCGGTTC

V: TRBV11-2
size: -
D: -
J: TRBJ1-2
CDR3: CASSGETANYGYTF
DNA: TGTGCCAGCAGCGGAGAGACAGCTAACTATGGCTACACCTTC

V: TRBV28
size: -
D: -
J: TRBJ2-5
CDR3: CASSSDQETQYF
DNA: TGTGCCAGCAGTTCTGATCAAGAGACCCAGTACTTC

V: TRBV15
size: -
D: TRBD2
J: TRBJ2-7
CDR3: CATSRDREGPDEQYF
DNA: TGTGCCACCAGCAGAGATCGGGAGGGGCCGGACGAGCAGTACTTC

V: TRBV7-9
size: few
D: -
J: TRBJ1-3
CDR3: CASSSNRAPGNTIYF
DNA: TGTGCCAGCAGCTCGAACAGGGCCCCTGGAAACACCATATATTTT

V: TRBV2
size: -
D: -
J: TRBJ2-1
CDR3: CASTLNSYNEQFF
DNA: TGTGCCAGCACCCTTAACTCCTACAATGAGCAGTTCTTC

V: TRBV12-3/TRBV12-4
size: large
D: TRBD1
J: TRBJ1-1
CDR3: CASSLGLGTGGEAFF
DNA: TGTGCCAGCAGTTTGGGCCTAGGGACAGGCGGAGAAGCTTTCTTT

V: TRBV7-9
size: -
D: -
J: TRBJ2-2
CDR3: CASSLVGSGELFF
DNA: TGTGCCAGCAGCTTAGTGGGGTCCGGGGAGCTGTTTTTT

V: TRBV25-1
size: few
D: TRBD1
J: TRBJ1-3
CDR3: CASSRGQGGGNTIYF
DNA: TGTGCCAGCAGTCGTGGACAGGGCGGTGGAAACACCATATATTTT